Below are 2 T cell receptor beta chains sequenced from a single sample in a study of graft-versus-host responses after intestinal transplantation. The starting material, graft tissue, was processed to release intraepithelial and lamina propria lymphocytes. Data came from immunoSEQ multiplex PCR; TCRdb stores just in-frame clones and leaves some out. The data show 16,000 or so clones, around 83% seen once. The sequencing used ileum tissue, collected just under 600 days after intestinal transplantation. All receptors derive from a human patient who received an intestinal transplant, so some T cells may come from the graft donor.

The V call is TRBV5-8, the J call TRBJ2-7, with D unresolved. The V and J ends lost 6 bases and 2 bases respectively, with 12 bases between them. CDR1 is SGHTS and CDR2 is YDEGEE in the germline V gene. The CDR3 sequence is 13 residues long. For the CDR3, the DNA is TGTGCCAGCACCTCTGGGTCCCCCTACGAGCAGTACTTC. As protein: CASTSGSPYEQYF.

This clone turned up a few times. The rearrangement joins TRBV19 to TRBJ2-3; 8 nucleotides line up with TRBD2. The CDR3 extends over 16 amino acids. Germline loops: CDR1 LNHDA, CDR2 SQIVND (reference sequence). V trimming: 1 base; J trimming: 2 bases; junction bases outside the gene matches: 5. Here the CDR3 reads CASSIAGGGNTDTQYF. The CDR3 DNA follows: TGTGCCAGTAGTATAGCGGGCGGGGGGAACACAGATACGCAGTATTTT.